This T cell receptor beta chain was captured by sequencing in a study of cytomegalovirus exposure and HLA in healthy donors. CDR1 and CDR2 from the germline V gene are SGHVS and FQNEAQ. V was shortened by 4 bases and J by 10 bases, with 13 bases between the two germline ends. The length of the CDR3 is 12 residues. Amplification used 60 Vbeta primers and 13 Jbeta primers. Here immunoSEQ multiplex PCR was the method, and the copy in TCRdb shows in-frame clones only, minus some. Among under 150,000 clones listed, roughly four fifths were seen once. The source of this sequence is a middle-aged man in good health and CMV-seropositive. This chain joins TRBV7-8 and TRBJ1-1, with D perhaps matching TRBD1 (6 bases). Sequences were obtained from PBMCs. The CDR3 DNA is TGTGCCAGCAGCTCCAACAGGGTTCGAGCTTTCTTT. Its translation is CASSSNRVRAFF.